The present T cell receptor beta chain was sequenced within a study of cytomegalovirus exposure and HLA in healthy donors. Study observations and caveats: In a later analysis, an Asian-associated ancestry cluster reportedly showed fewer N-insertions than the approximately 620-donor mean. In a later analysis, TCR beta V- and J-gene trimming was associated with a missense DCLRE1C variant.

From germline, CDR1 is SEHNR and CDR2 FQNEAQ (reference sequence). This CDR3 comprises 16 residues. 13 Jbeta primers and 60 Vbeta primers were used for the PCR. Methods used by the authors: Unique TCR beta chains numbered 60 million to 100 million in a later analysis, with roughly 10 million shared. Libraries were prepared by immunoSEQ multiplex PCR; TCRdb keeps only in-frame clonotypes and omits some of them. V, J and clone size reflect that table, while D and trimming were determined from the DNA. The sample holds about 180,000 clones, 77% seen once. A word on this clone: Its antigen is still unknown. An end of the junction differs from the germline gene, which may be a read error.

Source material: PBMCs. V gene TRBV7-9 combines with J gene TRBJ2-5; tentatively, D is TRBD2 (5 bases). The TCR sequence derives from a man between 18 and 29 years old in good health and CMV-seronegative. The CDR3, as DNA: TGTTCCAGCAGCTTAACCCAAACGACTACCCAAGAGACCCAGTACTTC. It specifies CSSSLTQTTTQETQYF.